A selection of T cell receptor beta chains follows, all from one sample in a study of T-cell reconstitution after alpha-beta-depleted transplantation in children. TCRdb re-called the PCR reads with MiXCR, one entry per CDR3 protein. The repertoire holds 250,000 or so distinct CDR3 sequences, with under 30% as singletons. Sequencing was performed on PBMCs, mostly from graft donor cells, taken 360 days after TCRalphabeta/CD19-depleted stem cell transplant. The receptors stem from a female patient aged 2-10 years who had a stem cell transplant for congenital amegakaryocytic thrombocytopenia, so the T cells may come from the graft donor. CDR3s include the opening cysteine and the closing phenylalanine or tryptophan. A D gene is named only where the DNA matches it firmly. The size field is filled for only some rows; it gives once, few, many or a size class.

d_gene,v_gene,abundance,j_gene,CDR3aa,CDR3nt
-,TRBV20-1,few,TRBJ2-5,CSARGGGDFSETQYF,TGCAGTGCTAGAGGGGGTGGGGACTTTTCAGAGACCCAGTACTTC
TRBD2,TRBV10-3,many,TRBJ2-7,CAIAGVVGDRSEQYF,TGTGCCATCGCGGGGGTGGTAGGGGATAGGTCCGAGCAGTACTTC
-,TRBV19,few,TRBJ2-3,CASSIVGGPTDTQYF,TGTGCCAGTAGTATAGTTGGGGGGCCCACAGATACGCAGTATTTT
-,TRBV5-1,once,TRBJ1-2,CASSPWGGANYGYTF,TGCGCCAGCAGCCCTTGGGGGGGAGCGAACTATGGCTACACCTTC
-,TRBV28,-,TRBJ1-1,CASSLGRLMNTEAFF,TGTGCCAGCAGTCTGGGACGGCTAATGAACACTGAAGCTTTCTTT
-,TRBV10-2,-,TRBJ2-5,CASSEFLWETQYF,TGCGCCAGCAGTGAGTTCCTTTGGGAGACCCAGTACTTC
-,TRBV12-3/TRBV12-4,-,TRBJ2-3,CASSFYRVDTQYF,TGTGCCAGCAGTTTTTATAGGGTAGATACGCAGTATTTT
-,TRBV3-1,-,TRBJ2-3,CASSPPSGGPDTQYF,TGTGCCAGCAGCCCCCCGTCCGGGGGCCCAGATACGCAGTATTTT
-,TRBV7-2,many,TRBJ2-1,CASSLVPSPSYNEQFF,TGTGCCAGCAGCTTAGTGCCCTCCCCCTCCTACAATGAGCAGTTCTTC
TRBD2,TRBV9,few,TRBJ2-1,CASSVEAGSDNEQFF,TGTGCCAGCAGCGTAGAAGCGGGATCTGACAATGAGCAGTTCTTC
-,TRBV20-1,-,TRBJ1-5,CSARGQFDQPQHF,TGCAGTGCTAGAGGTCAGTTCGATCAGCCCCAGCATTTT
TRBD1,TRBV7-2,-,TRBJ2-7,CASSLGSGQGLYEQYF,TGTGCCAGCAGCTTAGGTTCAGGACAGGGGCTCTACGAGCAGTACTTC
TRBD1,TRBV9,-,TRBJ1-2,CASSVGPGGDYGYTF,TGTGCCAGCAGCGTAGGCCCAGGGGGGGACTATGGCTACACCTTC
-,TRBV20-1,many,TRBJ2-7,CSASREVYEQYF,TGCAGTGCTAGCAGGGAAGTCTACGAGCAGTACTTC
TRBD2,TRBV9,-,TRBJ2-1,CASSVGLAGTQGEQFF,TGTGCCAGCAGCGTCGGGCTAGCGGGAACGCAGGGTGAGCAGTTCTTC
-,TRBV20-1,-,TRBJ2-5,CSARVTTRETQYF,TGCAGTGCTAGGGTGACTACCCGGGAGACCCAGTACTTC
-,TRBV20-1,-,TRBJ2-7,CSATMPGAHYEQYF,TGCAGTGCTACTATGCCAGGGGCCCACTACGAGCAGTACTTC
-,TRBV7-9,few,TRBJ2-2,CASSLKPNWNTGELFF,TGTGCCAGCAGCTTAAAACCGAATTGGAACACCGGGGAGCTGTTTTTT